A few counts support the clone carrying this T cell receptor (beta chain). Antigen specificity is unknown. The sample belongs to a study of T cells after yellow fever vaccination. Overall study results and limits: Researchers cautioned that FACS-sorted repertoires could harbor abundant clonotypes contaminating from the bulk population. Booster samples showed a return of most primary-vaccination clones (almost 97% CD4, approximately 90% CD8).

Generation of TCR cDNA used 5'RACE template switching (which added a universal primer site and UMIs). Each CDR3 protein is one row after TCRdb ran MiXCR on the 5' RACE reads. The sample has some 600,000 distinct CDR3 sequences, around an eighth seen once. The CDR3 contains 14 residues. Trimming took 3 bases from V and 10 from J, leaving 13 bases between them. Germline CDR1 SGHDN, CDR2 FVKESK. The material sequenced was PBMCs, taken on the day of the yellow fever booster vaccination. The TCR was taken from a man aged 25-45 years who received the YFV17D yellow fever vaccine. The chain employs TRBV14 and TRBJ1-6, with D unresolved. CDR3 in amino acids: CASSHKGRASPLHF. For the CDR3, the DNA is TGTGCCAGCAGCCATAAGGGTCGCGCGTCACCCCTCCACTTT.